Listed below are T cell receptor beta chains from one sample, sequenced in a study of cytomegalovirus exposure and HLA in healthy donors. Clones were read by immunoSEQ multiplex PCR, and TCRdb kept only the in-frame ones, dropping some. This sample has some 180,000 clones, with roughly 80% found just once. Sequencing input: PBMCs. These receptors all stem from a female donor in good health and CMV-seronegative. Each CDR3 is given with its conserved first and last residue. The D gene is left open where the match is weak. Only part of the rows carry a size: once, few, many, or a class if the clone is expanded.

TGTGCCAGCAGTGATTTACGGGGTAATGAGCAGTTCTTC,CASSDLRGNEQFF,TRBV2,TRBJ2-1,NA,13,NA
TGTGCCACCTCGGGGGGCAGGGGCTCCTACGAGCAGTACTTC,CATSGGRGSYEQYF,TRBV2,TRBJ2-7,NA,14,NA
TGTGCCAGCAGCGTCCTGCTCAGTGAGCAGTTCTTC,CASSVLLSEQFF,TRBV5-4,TRBJ2-1,NA,12,NA
TGCGCCAGCAGCCAAGTAGGCGGGAACACCGGGGAGCTGTTTTTT,CASSQVGGNTGELFF,TRBV4-3,TRBJ2-2,NA,15,NA
TGTGCCAGCAGCCAGGGTTACAATGAGCAGTTCTTC,CASSQGYNEQFF,TRBV6-1,TRBJ2-1,NA,12,few
TGTGCCATCAGTGATCTTTTCGGGGGTTCTGGCTACACCTTC,CAISDLFGGSGYTF,TRBV10-3,TRBJ1-2,NA,14,NA
TGCGCCAGCAGCTTGGACAACGCTGCCTACAATGAGCAGTTCTTC,CASSLDNAAYNEQFF,TRBV5-1,TRBJ2-1,NA,15,NA
TGTGCCAGCAGTTACTTCAGGTACACCGGGGAGCTGTTTTTT,CASSYFRYTGELFF,TRBV6-5,TRBJ2-2,NA,14,NA
TGCGCCAGCAGCTCTACAGGCCATCACACAGATACGCAGTATTTT,CASSSTGHHTDTQYF,TRBV5-1,TRBJ2-3,NA,15,NA
TGCAGCGTTGTGGGAGCCCTCTACAATGAGCAGTTCTTC,CSVVGALYNEQFF,TRBV29-1,TRBJ2-1,NA,13,NA
TGTGCCAGCAGTTTTTCCCCGAAGACAGGGGGTCGTGGCTACACCTTC,CASSFSPKTGGRGYTF,TRBV28,TRBJ1-2,TRBD1,16,once
TGCAGCGTTGAAAGCCCGGGAGGGTCCTACGAGCAGTACTTC,CSVESPGGSYEQYF,TRBV29-1,TRBJ2-7,TRBD2,14,NA
TGTGCCAGCAGCCCAATGCGGGGGGCTTTCGACAATGAGCAGTTCTTC,CASSPMRGAFDNEQFF,TRBV13,TRBJ2-1,TRBD2,16,NA
TGTGCCTGGAGTGCGGGACTAATTTTGGAGACCCAGTACTTC,CAWSAGLILETQYF,TRBV30,TRBJ2-5,TRBD2,14,NA
TGTGCCAGCAGCTTAGTGTCGGGGGGGGATCCCAATGAGCAGTTCTTC,CASSLVSGGDPNEQFF,TRBV11-2,TRBJ2-1,TRBD2,16,NA
TGTGCCAGCAGTCCCCGCGGGGATTACGGCTATGGCTACACCTTC,CASSPRGDYGYGYTF,TRBV6-6,TRBJ1-2,NA,15,NA
TGTGCCAGCAGTCCCACCGGGACTAGCGGTGATACGCAGTATTTT,CASSPTGTSGDTQYF,TRBV27,TRBJ2-3,TRBD2,15,NA
TGCGCCAGCAGCCGACCGGGACAGGGTCGCGGCTACACCTTC,CASSRPGQGRGYTF,TRBV4-1,TRBJ1-2,TRBD1,14,NA
TGTGCCAGCAGCCAAACAGGAACAACTAATGAAAAACTGTTTTTT,CASSQTGTTNEKLFF,TRBV9,TRBJ1-4,NA,15,NA
TGTGCCAGCAGCCGTCAAGAGACCCAGTACTTC,CASSRQETQYF,TRBV7-2,TRBJ2-5,NA,11,NA
TGTGCCAGCAGTGATGGGACTCTCTACGAGCAGTACTTC,CASSDGTLYEQYF,TRBV2,TRBJ2-7,NA,13,NA
TGTGCCTGGAGTGTATATCTCGACAGGGAAGCTTTCTTT,CAWSVYLDREAFF,TRBV30,TRBJ1-1,NA,13,NA
TGTGCCAGCATTCTAGGACTAGCAGGAGATACGCAGTATTTT,CASILGLAGDTQYF,TRBV28,TRBJ2-3,TRBD2,14,NA
TGTGCCAGCAGCTCTATTAACCGGGGGGCCTTCACAGATACGCAGTATTTT,CASSSINRGAFTDTQYF,TRBV27,TRBJ2-3,NA,17,NA
TGTGCCAGCAGGCCGACAGGGGGCACTGAAGCTTTCTTT,CASRPTGGTEAFF,TRBV6-5,TRBJ1-1,TRBD1,13,NA
TGTGCCAGCAGTGGGGTCGCGGGGACCAGAGTGGGGGAGCTGTTTTTT,CASSGVAGTRVGELFF,TRBV6-1,TRBJ2-2,NA,16,NA
TGCGCCAGCAGCTTGGCTGGGACTAGCTCGGAGACCCAGTACTTC,CASSLAGTSSETQYF,TRBV5-1,TRBJ2-5,TRBD2,15,NA
TGTGCCAGCAGCTTGGGTAGCGGGGCCCTCGCGGGGACCCAGTACTTC,CASSLGSGALAGTQYF,TRBV5-4,TRBJ2-5,TRBD2,16,NA
TGTGCCATTGGGACTAGCGGGATTAATGAGCAGTTCTTC,CAIGTSGINEQFF,TRBV10-3,TRBJ2-1,TRBD2,13,NA
TGTGCCAGCAGTTCCCCTAGCGGCACAGATACGCAGTATTTT,CASSSPSGTDTQYF,TRBV28,TRBJ2-3,NA,14,NA
TGTGCCAGCAGCTCCCCTGGGAGGTACAATGAGCAGTTCTTC,CASSSPGRYNEQFF,TRBV7-2,TRBJ2-1,NA,14,once
TGTGCCAGCAGCGGGCCCTGGGGAAACACCATATATTTT,CASSGPWGNTIYF,TRBV7-2,TRBJ1-3,NA,13,few
TGTGCCAGCAGCGGACTAGGCGGGGAGCTGTTTTTT,CASSGLGGELFF,TRBV9,TRBJ2-2,NA,12,NA
TGTGCCAGCAGCGCCCTAGAAGGAGGGTTCTATGGCTACACCTTC,CASSALEGGFYGYTF,TRBV9,TRBJ1-2,NA,15,NA
TGTGCCAGCTCACGACAGGGTGATAATTCACCCCTCCACTTT,CASSRQGDNSPLHF,TRBV18,TRBJ1-6,TRBD1,14,few
TGTGCCAGCAGCTTACTCTTCCCGGGGGGCAGGGATGAGCAGTTCTTC,CASSLLFPGGRDEQFF,TRBV7-2,TRBJ2-1,NA,16,NA